A selection of T cell receptor beta chains follows, all from one sample in a study of spatial heterogeneity in lung cancer. TCRdb re-derived calls from the 5' RACE reads in MiXCR, one entry per CDR3 protein. The sample lists over 50,000 distinct CDR3 sequences, 8% to 9% occurring once. The sample consisted of PBMCs, taken at surgery. These receptors were taken from a female donor with early-stage non-small cell lung cancer. The CDR3 runs from the conserved cysteine through the conserved F or W. A D gene is named only where the DNA matches it firmly. For some rows the clone size is stated as once, few or many, or as a class when expanded; others skip it.

>TRBD1|.|TRBJ1-4|TRBV23-1
TGCGCCAGCAGTCAATCGAGACAGGGGGCAACTAATGAAAAACTGTTTTTT
CASSQSRQGATNEKLFF
>TRBD1|many|TRBJ2-1|TRBV5-6
TGTGCCAGCAGCCTCTCCGGGACAGGGGGCCGGAATGAGCAGTTCTTC
CASSLSGTGGRNEQFF
>.|few|TRBJ2-1|TRBV5-8
TGTGCCAGCAGCTTGGGGACCGTCAATGAGCAGTTCTTC
CASSLGTVNEQFF
>.|.|TRBJ2-7|TRBV6-5
TGTGCCAGCAGTCCGGACTGGGGGATATACGAGCAGTACTTC
CASSPDWGIYEQYF
>.|.|TRBJ1-1|TRBV18
TGTGCCAGCTCACCCCGAGTAGGGGGGAACACTGAAGCTTTCTTT
CASSPRVGGNTEAFF
>.|few|TRBJ1-1|TRBV3-1
TGTGCCAGCAGTCACTACTACACGGCGAGAGGCACTGAAGCTTTCTTT
CASSHYYTARGTEAFF
>.|.|TRBJ1-4|TRBV20-1
TGCAGTGCTACTACAGGGTTGTTCGGGAATGAAAAACTGTTTTTT
CSATTGLFGNEKLFF
>.|few|TRBJ2-3|TRBV14
TGTGCCAGCAGCCAAGAGACACAGGGTAGCACAGATACGCAGTATTTT
CASSQETQGSTDTQYF
>TRBD1|.|TRBJ1-4|TRBV5-1
TGCGCCAGCAGCCCTGGACAGGGACGGAATGAAAAACTGTTTTTT
CASSPGQGRNEKLFF
>.|.|TRBJ1-1|TRBV5-1
TGCGCCAGCAGCTTGTTCAGGGGTCCCATGAACACTGAAGCTTTCTTT
CASSLFRGPMNTEAFF
>.|many|TRBJ2-1|TRBV11-2
TGTGCCAGCACCCGAGCGACCAGCTCCTACAATGAGCAGTTCTTC
CASTRATSSYNEQFF
>.|.|TRBJ1-5|TRBV24-1
TGTGCCACCAGTGATCCCGGGGGTCGGGGGGATAATCAGCCCCAGCATTTT
CATSDPGGRGDNQPQHF
>.|many|TRBJ2-3|TRBV7-3
TGTGCCAGCAGCCCACTGGGCGGGTCTGCCGATACGCAGTATTTT
CASSPLGGSADTQYF
>TRBD2|many|TRBJ2-1|TRBV28
TGTGCCAGCAGTTTAGTACTAGCGGGAGTCACCTACAATGAGCAGTTCTTC
CASSLVLAGVTYNEQFF
>.|.|TRBJ2-5|TRBV29-1
TGCAGCGCTTATCTGGAGGGGGGAGAGACCCAGTACTTC
CSAYLEGGETQYF
>.|many|TRBJ1-4|TRBV3-1
TGTGCCAGCAGCCAAGGAACTAATGAAAAACTGTTTTTT
CASSQGTNEKLFF
>.|.|TRBJ2-7|TRBV20-1
TGCAGTGCTAGAGATCAGACAGTCTCCTACGAGCAGTACTTC
CSARDQTVSYEQYF
>.|many|TRBJ2-3|TRBV30
TGTGCCTGGAGTGTTGGATACCCCAGCACAGATACGCAGTATTTT
CAWSVGYPSTDTQYF
>.|few|TRBJ2-7|TRBV12-3/TRBV12-4
TGTGCCAGCAGTTTACGAGCCTACGAGCAGTACTTC
CASSLRAYEQYF
>.|.|TRBJ2-2|TRBV7-9
TGTGCCAGCAGCTTAGGTACCACCACCGGGGAGCTGTTTTTT
CASSLGTTTGELFF
>.|few|TRBJ1-3|TRBV30
TGTGCCTGTCGGAGTTCTGGAAACACCATATATTTT
CACRSSGNTIYF
>.|medium-sized|TRBJ2-3|TRBV29-1
TGCAGCGTTGGGGTGGCCAGCCCAGATACGCAGTATTTT
CSVGVASPDTQYF